These 21 T cell receptor beta chains were sequenced from one sample in a study of T and B cells in COVID-19 patients (TCRdb year 2020). This sample was sequenced with an Illumina MiSeq. Multiplex PCR with BIOMED2 TRB-A/B primer pools was used to amplify TRB rearrangements. TCRdb trimmed the raw reads at Q25, called clones with MiXCR and kept productive beta chains. Rows are combined by CDR3 protein, so each entry shows the most common genes and DNA. In all, the sample holds approximately 11,000 distinct CDR3 sequences, and just under 30% of those were seen once. The leading ten clones occupy roughly 30% of the sample. TRB repertoires were amplified using about 230-500 ng of genomic DNA isolated from blood. Sequenced material: blood. These receptors were obtained from a human donor who had recovered from COVID-19.

The gene calls are TRBV5-6 and TRBJ1-5, with D perhaps matching TRBD1 (5 bases). This CDR3 is 13 amino acids long. Germline V gene data show CDR1 as SGHDT and CDR2 as YYEEEE. Trimming cost V 3 bases and J 9 bases, with 13 bases left between them. The CDR3 loop reads CASSWERGPPQHF. The DNA for the CDR3 is TGTGCCAGCAGCTGGGAAAGGGGTCCGCCCCAGCATTTT.

With regard to this clonotype: It may be a read error: a sequence one base away is much more abundant. The chain employs TRBV6-2 or TRBV6-3 and TRBJ2-2, with a weak D call TRBD1 (5 bases). The germline CDR1 and CDR2 sequences are MNHEY and SVGEGT. This CDR3 has 20 residues. The CDR3 loop reads CASSRGVWIGAKGNTWELFF. In DNA, the CDR3 is TGTGCCAGCAGTCGAGGTGTATGGATAGGGGCGAAGGGGAACACCTGGGAGCTGTTTTTT.

The rearrangement links TRBV5-1 to TRBJ2-3, with no clear D. The V end was cut by 2 bases, the J end by 1 base, with 5 bases between. This CDR3 has 13 residues. Germline values: CDR1 SGHRS, CDR2 YFSETQ. The chain's CDR3 is CASSFQGTDTQYF. In DNA, the CDR3 is TGCGCCAGCAGCTTCCAGGGCACAGATACGCAGTATTTT.

This clonotype counts as medium-sized. The gene calls are TRBV6-5 and TRBJ2-1, with D possibly TRBD2 on 5 matching bases. CDR3 length equals 14 residues. Germline V gene sequence: CDR1 MNHEY, CDR2 SVGAGI. Trimming pared 6 bases from V and 6 bases from J, leaving 15 bases between. CDR3 in amino acids: CASRTLDSVNEQFF. In DNA, the CDR3 is TGTGCCAGCAGGACCTTGGACTCCGTCAATGAGCAGTTCTTC.

There are a few counts of this clonotype. A much larger clone differs by one base, so this may be a read error. V and J are TRBV15 and TRBJ2-1; 7 bases agree with TRBD2. CDR3 length: 16 residues. Germline lookup yields CDR1 LNHNV and CDR2 YYDKDF (reference sequence). The CDR3 DNA is TGTGTCACCAGCAGAGATCGACTAGCTGCGGGCAATGAGCAGTTCTTC. Translated: CVTSRDRLAAGNEQFF.

This clonotype was seen ten or more times. This chain joins TRBV6-1 and TRBJ2-7; possible D gene TRBD1, 6 bases. The ends were cut back, 9 bases at V and 5 bases at J, with 20 bases in the middle. The CDR3 consists of 14 residues. Germline values: CDR1 MNHNS, CDR2 SASEGT. The CDR3 loop reads CASGSAGAIDEQYV. CDR3 coding DNA: TGTGCCAGTGGATCGGCAGGGGCAATTGACGAGCAGTACGTC.

This chain uses TRBV18 with TRBJ2-3; D is perhaps TRBD1 or TRBD2 (5 bases each). The CDR3 runs 13 residues. Trimming removed 6 bases at V and 6 bases at J, with 13 bases between. Per germline, CDR1 KGHSH and CDR2 LQKENI. CDR3 sequence reads: CASSRDRRDTQYF. The CDR3 DNA follows: TGTGCCAGCTCCCGGGACCGCAGGGATACGCAGTATTTT.

This rearrangement joins TRBV30 to TRBJ1-3, with D tentatively TRBD1 (6 bases). V lost 3 bases and J lost 5, with 23 bases in between. The CDR3 runs to 17 residues. CDR1 and CDR2 from the germline V gene are GTSNPN and SVGIG (reference sequence). The CDR3 loop reads CAWRWAVRDNLRNTIYF. The CDR3 DNA sequence: TGTGCCTGGAGATGGGCAGTGAGGGACAACCTGAGAAACACCATATATTTT. Looking up the rest from reference TRBV30 and TRBJ1-3 gives the full variable domain: SQTIHQWPATLVQPVGSPLSLECTVEGTSNPNLYWYRQAAGRGLQLLFYSVGIGQISSEVPQNLSASRPQDRQFILSSKKLLLSDSGFYLCAWRWAVRDNLRNTIYFGEGSWLTVV.

In its sample, this clonotype was seen a few times. This chain connects TRBV13 to TRBJ1-1; D is undetermined. V was shortened by 6 bases and J by 7 bases, with 9 bases between the two germline ends. CDR1 PRHDT and CDR2 FYEKMQ come from the germline V gene (reference sequence). The CDR3 totals 11 residues. The CDR3 sequence: CASRQSNEAFF. The CDR3, as DNA: TGTGCCAGCAGGCAGTCGAATGAAGCTTTCTTT. Full variable domain (rest looked up from reference TRBV13 and TRBJ1-1): AAGVIQSPRHLIKEKRETATLKCYPIPRHDTVYWYQQGPGQDPQFLISFYEKMQSDKGSIPDRFSAQQFSDYHSELNMSSLELGDSALYFCASRQSNEAFFGQGTRLTVV.

The V gene is TRBV18, the J gene TRBJ1-2; TRBD1 matches at 9 bases. This CDR3 has 14 amino acids. Germline CDR1 KGHSH, CDR2 LQKENI. Losses at the gene ends were 8 bases for V and 5 bases for J; bases not matched to a gene: 9. CDR3 protein: CASAERGQGYGYTF. The DNA for the CDR3 is TGTGCCAGCGCTGAAAGGGGACAGGGTTATGGCTACACCTTC.

The sample holds a few counts of this clonotype. V is TRBV5-1 and J is TRBJ2-1; D is possibly TRBD1 (6 bases). Looked up from germline, CDR1 is SGHRS and CDR2 is YFSETQ. V lost 3 bases and J lost 0, with 13 bases in between. The CDR3 spans 16 residues. The CDR3 DNA follows: TGCGCCAGCAGCTGGACAGCGCTTAGCTCCTACAATGAGCAGTTCTTC. Residues: CASSWTALSSYNEQFF.

The gene calls are TRBV21-1 and TRBJ2-7. TRBV21-1 is classified as a pseudogene. The CDR3 totals 14 residues. CDR3 amino acids: CASSKAKENYEQYV. CDR3 nucleotide sequence: TGTGCCAGCAGCAAAGCTAAGGAAAACTACGAGCAGTACGTC.

This clonotype was observed a handful of times. The chain is built from TRBV6-2 or TRBV6-3 and TRBJ1-6, with TRBD1 matching 10 bases. The CDR3 is 16 amino acids. CDR1 is MNHEY, CDR2 SVGEGT, per germline. V gave up 8 bases and J gave up 10 bases; unmatched junction bases: 14. CDR3 sequence (DNA): TGTGCCAGCTTACCCCCCGGGACAGGGGCGAACTCACCCCTCCACTTT. Residues: CASLPPGTGANSPLHF.

This clonotype is classed as medium-sized (0.01 to 0.1%). The rearrangement links TRBV6-5 to TRBJ2-2, with D possibly TRBD2 on 6 matching bases. Per the germline V gene, CDR1 is MNHEY and CDR2 is SVGAGI. The V and J ends lost 5 bases and 0 bases respectively, with 10 bases between them. CDR3 size: 15 residues. CDR3 nucleotides: TGTGCCAGCAGTGCGGACTATTCGAACACCGGGGAGCTGTTTTTT. Residues: CASSADYSNTGELFF.

By share, this clonotype counts as medium-sized. The CDR3 DNA reads as TGTGCCAGTACGGGGGGCGCCACCGGGGAGCTGTTTTTT. Residues: CASTGGATGELFF. The gene calls are TRBV19 and TRBJ2-2; D possibly corresponds to TRBD2 (7 bases). Germline CDR1 LNHDA, CDR2 SQIVND (reference sequence). The CDR3 covers 13 residues. The V end was cut by 7 bases, the J end by 4 bases, with 10 bases between.

The chain is built from TRBV12-3 or TRBV12-4 and TRBJ2-1; 9 bases match TRBD1. V trimming: 6 bases; J trimming: 2 bases; junction bases outside the gene matches: 5. The CDR3 totals 15 residues. In DNA form, the CDR3 reads TGTGCCAGCAGACCCACAGGGGGCCCCTACAATGAGCAGTTCTTC. Translated, it gives CASRPTGGPYNEQFF.

This clonotype was counted only a few times. This chain connects TRBV12-3 or TRBV12-4 to TRBJ2-1; 9 bases are a match to TRBD1. The V segment lost 8 bases and the J segment 8 bases; nucleotides outside the gene matches: 7. The CDR3 sequence is 13 residues long. Here the CDR3 reads CASSTGGVDEQFF. As DNA, the CDR3 is TGTGCCAGCTCGACAGGGGGAGTCGATGAGCAGTTCTTC.

V usage is TRBV5-1 and J usage is TRBJ1-5; D is perhaps TRBD1 (6 bases). V lost 4 bases, J lost 6 bases, and 17 bases lay in between. Per germline, CDR1 SGHRS and CDR2 YFSETQ. There are 15 residues in the CDR3. CDR3 loop: CASSKETGRGQPQHF. CDR3 bases: TGCGCCAGCAGCAAGGAGACAGGTAGAGGTCAGCCCCAGCATTTT.

This clonotype was observed a handful of times. The chain joins TRBV4-3 to TRBJ2-1, with unresolved D. V was shortened by 0 bases and J by 5 bases, with 11 bases between the two germline ends. From germline, CDR1 is LGHNA and CDR2 YSLEER. This CDR3 is built from 15 residues. CDR3 sequence: CASSQDYLGDNEQFF. The CDR3 DNA is TGCGCCAGCAGCCAAGATTATCTTGGAGACAATGAGCAGTTCTTC.

At least ten counts were recorded for this clonotype. The J gene is TRBJ2-1, the V gene TRBV15; no reliable D call. With 5 bases removed from V and 6 bases from J, the gap between germline ends came to 8 bases. The germline V gene has CDR1 LNHNV and CDR2 YYDKDF (reference sequence). CDR3 length: 12 residues. CDR3 DNA: TGTGCCACCAGCGCCCACGTCAATGAGCAGTTCTTC. It codes for CATSAHVNEQFF.

This clonotype was seen a single time. This chain joins TRBV11-2 and TRBJ2-3; 10 bases are a match to TRBD2. Per germline, CDR1 SGHAT and CDR2 FQNNGV. Trimming removed 5 bases from V and 1 base from J; junction bases left unmatched: 3. This CDR3 is 15 amino acids long. The CDR3 region is CASSAGTSGTDTQYF. The CDR3 DNA reads TGTGCCAGCAGCGCAGGGACTAGCGGCACAGATACGCAGTATTTT.